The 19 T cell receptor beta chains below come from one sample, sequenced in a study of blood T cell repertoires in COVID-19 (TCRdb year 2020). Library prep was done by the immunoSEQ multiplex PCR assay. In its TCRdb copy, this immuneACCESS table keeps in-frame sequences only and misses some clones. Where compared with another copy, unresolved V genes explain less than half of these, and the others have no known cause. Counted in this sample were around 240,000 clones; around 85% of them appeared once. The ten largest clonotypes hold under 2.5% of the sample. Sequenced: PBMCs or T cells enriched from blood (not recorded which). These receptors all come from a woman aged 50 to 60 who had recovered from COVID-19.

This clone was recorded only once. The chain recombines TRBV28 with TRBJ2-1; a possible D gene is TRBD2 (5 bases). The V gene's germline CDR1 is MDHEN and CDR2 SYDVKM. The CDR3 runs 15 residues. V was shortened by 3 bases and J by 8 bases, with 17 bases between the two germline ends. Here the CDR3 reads CASSLSRPGWDEQFF. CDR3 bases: TGTGCCAGCAGTTTGTCAAGACCGGGGTGGGATGAGCAGTTCTTC.

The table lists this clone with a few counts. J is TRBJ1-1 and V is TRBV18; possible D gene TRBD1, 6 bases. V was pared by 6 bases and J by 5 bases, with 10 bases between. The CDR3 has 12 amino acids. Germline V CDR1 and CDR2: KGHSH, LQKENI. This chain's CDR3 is CASSDRGTEAFF. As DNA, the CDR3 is TGTGCCAGCTCGGACAGAGGAACTGAAGCTTTCTTT. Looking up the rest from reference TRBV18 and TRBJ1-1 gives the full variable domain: NAGVMQNPRHLVRRRGQEARLRCSPMKGHSHVYWYRQLPEEGLKFMVYLQKENIIDESGMPKERFSAEFPKEGPSILRIQQVVRGDSAAYFCASSDRGTEAFFGQGTRLTVV.

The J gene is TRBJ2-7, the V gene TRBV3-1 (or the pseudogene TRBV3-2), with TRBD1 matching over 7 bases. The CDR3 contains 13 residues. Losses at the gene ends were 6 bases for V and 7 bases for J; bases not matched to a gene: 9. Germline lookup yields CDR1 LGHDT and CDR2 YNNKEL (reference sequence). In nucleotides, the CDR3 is TGTGCCAGCAGTAAGGGGGCGCAAATAGAGCAGTACTTC. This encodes CASSKGAQIEQYF.

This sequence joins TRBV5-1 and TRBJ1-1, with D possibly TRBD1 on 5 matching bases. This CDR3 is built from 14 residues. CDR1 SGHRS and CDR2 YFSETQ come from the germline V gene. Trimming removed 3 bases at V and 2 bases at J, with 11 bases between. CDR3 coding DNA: TGCGCCAGCAGCTCGGGCAGGGTAAACACTGAAGCTTTCTTT. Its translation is CASSSGRVNTEAFF.

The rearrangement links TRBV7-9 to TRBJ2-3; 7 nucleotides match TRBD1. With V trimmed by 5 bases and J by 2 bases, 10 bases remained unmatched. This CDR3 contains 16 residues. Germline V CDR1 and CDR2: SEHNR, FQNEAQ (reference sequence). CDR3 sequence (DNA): TGTGCCAGCAGCCTCTGGGAAGGGGGCGACACAGATACGCAGTATTTT. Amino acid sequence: CASSLWEGGDTDTQYF.

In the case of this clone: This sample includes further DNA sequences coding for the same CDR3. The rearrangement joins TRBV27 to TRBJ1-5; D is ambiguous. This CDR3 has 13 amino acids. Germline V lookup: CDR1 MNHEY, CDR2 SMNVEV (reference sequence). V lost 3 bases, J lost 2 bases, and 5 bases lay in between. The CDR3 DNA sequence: TGTGCCAGCAGTTTCTCGGGCAATCAGCCCCAGCATTTT. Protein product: CASSFSGNQPQHF.

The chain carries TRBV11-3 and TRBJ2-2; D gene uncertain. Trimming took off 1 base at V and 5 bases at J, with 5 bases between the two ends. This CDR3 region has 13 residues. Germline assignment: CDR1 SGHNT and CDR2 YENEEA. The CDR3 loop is CASSLGSTGELFF. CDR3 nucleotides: TGTGCCAGCAGCTTAGGTAGTACCGGGGAGCTGTTTTTT.

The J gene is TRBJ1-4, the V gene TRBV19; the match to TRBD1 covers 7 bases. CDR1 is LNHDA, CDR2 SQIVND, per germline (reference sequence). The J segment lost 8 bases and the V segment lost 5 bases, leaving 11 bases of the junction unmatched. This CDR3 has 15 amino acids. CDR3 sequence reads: CASSFARRGGEKLFF. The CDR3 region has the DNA TGTGCCAGTAGTTTCGCACGGAGAGGGGGCGAAAAACTGTTTTTT.

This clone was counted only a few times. The CDR3: CASSLSSVYEQYF. CDR3 coding DNA: TGTGCCAGCAGTTTGTCTAGCGTCTACGAGCAGTACTTC. The chain combines TRBV27 with TRBJ2-7; D perhaps matches TRBD2 (6 bases). The V and J ends lost 3 bases and 3 bases respectively, with 9 bases between them. Looked up from germline, CDR1 is MNHEY and CDR2 is SMNVEV (reference sequence). The CDR3 covers 13 residues.

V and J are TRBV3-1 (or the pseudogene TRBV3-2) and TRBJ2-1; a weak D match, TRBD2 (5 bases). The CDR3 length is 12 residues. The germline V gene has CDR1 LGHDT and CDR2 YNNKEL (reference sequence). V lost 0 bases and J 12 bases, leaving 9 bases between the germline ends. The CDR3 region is CASSQDLRGQFF. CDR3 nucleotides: TGTGCCAGCAGCCAAGATCTCCGGGGGCAGTTCTTC.

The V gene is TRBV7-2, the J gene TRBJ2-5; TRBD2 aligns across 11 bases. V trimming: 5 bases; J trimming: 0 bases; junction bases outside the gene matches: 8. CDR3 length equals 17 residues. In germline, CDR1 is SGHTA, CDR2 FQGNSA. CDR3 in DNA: TGTGCCAGCAGCAAAATAGCGGGAGGGAAGTACCAAGAGACCCAGTACTTC. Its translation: CASSKIAGGKYQETQYF.

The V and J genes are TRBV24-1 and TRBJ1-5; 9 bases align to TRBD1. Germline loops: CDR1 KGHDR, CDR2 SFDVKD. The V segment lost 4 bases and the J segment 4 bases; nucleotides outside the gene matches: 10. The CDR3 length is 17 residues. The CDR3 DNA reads TGTGCCACCAGTGACTCACAGACAGGGGGGACGAATCAGCCCCAGCATTTT. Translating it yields CATSDSQTGGTNQPQHF.

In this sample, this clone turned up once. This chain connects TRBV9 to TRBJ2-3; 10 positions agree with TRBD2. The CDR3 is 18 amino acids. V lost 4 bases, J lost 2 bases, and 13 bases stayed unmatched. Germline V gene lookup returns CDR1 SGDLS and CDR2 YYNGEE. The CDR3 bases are TGTGCCAGCAGCATCAGAGATCCCGGGACTAGCGCCACAGATACGCAGTATTTT. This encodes CASSIRDPGTSATDTQYF.

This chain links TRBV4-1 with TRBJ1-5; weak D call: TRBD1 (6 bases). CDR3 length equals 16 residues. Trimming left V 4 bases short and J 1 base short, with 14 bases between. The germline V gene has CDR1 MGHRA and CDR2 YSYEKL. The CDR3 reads CASSPEGGGSNQPQHF. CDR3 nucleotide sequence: TGCGCCAGCAGCCCCGAAGGGGGTGGGAGCAATCAGCCCCAGCATTTT.

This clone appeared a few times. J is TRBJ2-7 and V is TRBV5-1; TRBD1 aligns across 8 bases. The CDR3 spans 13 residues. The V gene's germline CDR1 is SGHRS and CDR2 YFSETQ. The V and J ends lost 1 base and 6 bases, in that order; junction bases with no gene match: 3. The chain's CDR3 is CASSLPTGAEQYF. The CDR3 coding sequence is TGCGCCAGCAGCTTGCCGACAGGGGCCGAGCAGTACTTC.

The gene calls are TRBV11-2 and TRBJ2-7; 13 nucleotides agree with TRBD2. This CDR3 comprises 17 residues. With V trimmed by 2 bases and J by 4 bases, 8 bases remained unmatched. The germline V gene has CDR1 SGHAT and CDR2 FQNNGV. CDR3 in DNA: TGTGCCAGCAGCTTAACTGGGACTAGCGGGAATCTTTACGAGCAGTACTTC. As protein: CASSLTGTSGNLYEQYF.

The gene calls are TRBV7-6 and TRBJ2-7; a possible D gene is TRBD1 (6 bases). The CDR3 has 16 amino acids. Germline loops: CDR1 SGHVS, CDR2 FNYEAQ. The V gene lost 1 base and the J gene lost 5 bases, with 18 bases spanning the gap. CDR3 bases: TGTGCCAGCAGCTTAGAAGGGACACTAAAGGGGAACGAGCAGTACTTC. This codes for CASSLEGTLKGNEQYF.

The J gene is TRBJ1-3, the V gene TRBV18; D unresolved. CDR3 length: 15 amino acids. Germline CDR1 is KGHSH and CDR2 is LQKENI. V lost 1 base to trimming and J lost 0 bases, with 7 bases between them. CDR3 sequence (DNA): TGTGCCAGCTCACCACAACAGCTCTCTGGAAACACCATATATTTT. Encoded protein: CASSPQQLSGNTIYF.

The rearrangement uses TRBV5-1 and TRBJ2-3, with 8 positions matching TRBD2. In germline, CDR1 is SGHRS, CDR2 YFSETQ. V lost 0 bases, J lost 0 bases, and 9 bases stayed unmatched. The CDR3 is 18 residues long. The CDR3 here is CASSLVSSGSISTDTQYF. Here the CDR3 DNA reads TGCGCCAGCAGCTTGGTGTCTAGCGGGTCGATCAGCACAGATACGCAGTATTTT. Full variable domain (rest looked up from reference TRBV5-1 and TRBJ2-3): KAGVTQTPRYLIKTRGQQVTLSCSPISGHRSVSWYQQTPGQGLQFLFEYFSETQRNKGNFPGRFSGRQFSNSRSEMNVSTLELGDSALYLCASSLVSSGSISTDTQYFGPGTRLTVL.